One sample yielded the 10 T cell receptor beta chains listed below, sequenced in a study of blood T cell repertoires in COVID-19. Profiled with immunoSEQ multiplex PCR; TCRdb holds only in-frame clones, not every one. The table includes 390,000 or so clones, 90% detected once. Sequencing was done on a sample of peripheral blood. These receptors were obtained from a man between 18 and 35 years old with active or convalescent COVID-19.

This clone was seen only once. The chain combines TRBV4-1 with TRBJ2-3, with 7 bases that match TRBD1. Germline CDR1 is MGHRA and CDR2 is YSYEKL. The length of the CDR3 is 14 residues. J gave up 7 bases and V 1 base, and 5 bases lay outside the gene matches. CDR3 coding DNA: TGCGCCAGCAGCCAAGGACAGGGAGCCTATACGCAGTATTTT. Its translation is CASSQGQGAYTQYF.

This clone was found once. This chain connects TRBV12-3 or TRBV12-4 to TRBJ1-1, with D uncertain. There are 12 residues in the CDR3. Trimming removed 6 bases from V and 4 bases from J, with 9 bases in between. The CDR3 nucleotides are TGTGCCAGCAGCTCTGACATCACTGAAGCTTTCTTT. Encoded protein: CASSSDITEAFF.

This sequence joins TRBV12-3 or TRBV12-4 and TRBJ1-3; D is undetermined. The CDR3 consists of 13 residues. Deletions cut 5 bases from V and 2 bases from J, with 7 bases between. DNA of the CDR3: TGTGCCAGCAGTGCCCGGGCTGGAAACACCATATATTTT. Its protein product is CASSARAGNTIYF.

V gene TRBV7-2 combines with J gene TRBJ1-5; D is perhaps TRBD1 (6 bases). The V gene lost 4 bases and the J gene lost 2 bases, with 18 bases spanning the gap. CDR3 length: 17 residues. Germline assignment: CDR1 SGHTA and CDR2 FQGNSA. The CDR3 region is CASSSTGYLIGNQPQHF. The CDR3 coding sequence is TGTGCCAGCAGCTCCACAGGGTACCTGATCGGCAATCAGCCCCAGCATTTT.

CDR3 sequence (DNA): TGTGCCAGCAGCCCCAGGACAGGAACCATCTATGGCTACACCTTC. Translated, it gives CASSPRTGTIYGYTF. This rearrangement joins TRBV13 to TRBJ1-2, with 7 bases lining up with TRBD1. CDR3 length: 15 residues. The germline CDR1 and CDR2 sequences are PRHDT and FYEKMQ (reference sequence). V dropped 5 bases and J dropped 4; count of bases not matched to a gene: 10.

The V gene is TRBV3-1 (or the pseudogene TRBV3-2), the J gene TRBJ1-1, with 8 bases matching TRBD1. The CDR3 runs 15 residues. The germline CDR1 and CDR2 sequences are LGHDT and YNNKEL (reference sequence). V was clipped by 4 bases and J by 4 bases; unmatched bases: 8. In DNA form, the CDR3 reads TGTGCCAGCAGCCGGTTGGACAGGGCGGGCACTGAAGCTTTCTTT. The encoded protein is CASSRLDRAGTEAFF.

J is TRBJ1-2 and V is TRBV6-2 or TRBV6-3; D is ambiguous. CDR3 length: 11 amino acids. Trimming took off 3 bases at V and 6 bases at J, with 5 bases between the two ends. The V gene's germline CDR1 is MNHEY and CDR2 SVGEGT. CDR3 coding DNA: TGTGCCAGCAGTTATCTCGATGGCTACACCTTC. Amino acid sequence: CASSYLDGYTF.

This chain uses TRBV11-3 with TRBJ2-1; 11 nucleotides agree with TRBD2. V trimming: 3 bases; J trimming: 4 bases; junction bases outside the gene matches: 8. The germline gives CDR1 SGHNT, CDR2 YENEEA. The CDR3 totals 17 residues. CDR3 loop: CASSFGSGRATYNEQFF. The CDR3 DNA sequence: TGTGCCAGCAGCTTTGGTAGCGGGAGGGCCACGTACAATGAGCAGTTCTTC.

The J gene is TRBJ1-1, the V gene TRBV7-9; no firm D call. The CDR3 has 14 amino acids. The V gene's germline CDR1 is SEHNR and CDR2 FQNEAQ (reference sequence). Trimming left V 1 base short and J 4 bases short, with 10 bases between. The CDR3: CASSLVSPPTEAFF. The CDR3, as DNA: TGTGCCAGCAGCTTAGTCAGTCCACCCACTGAAGCTTTCTTT.

This rearrangement joins TRBV7-2 to TRBJ2-7, with 7 bases fitting TRBD1. The CDR3 sequence is 15 residues long. Trimming cost V 4 bases and J 0 bases; bases outside gene matches: 6. Germline V gene data show CDR1 as SGHTA and CDR2 as FQGNSA. The CDR3, as DNA: TGTGCCAGCAGCTCCGGGACAGTTCGCTCCTACGAGCAGTACTTC. Protein sequence: CASSSGTVRSYEQYF.